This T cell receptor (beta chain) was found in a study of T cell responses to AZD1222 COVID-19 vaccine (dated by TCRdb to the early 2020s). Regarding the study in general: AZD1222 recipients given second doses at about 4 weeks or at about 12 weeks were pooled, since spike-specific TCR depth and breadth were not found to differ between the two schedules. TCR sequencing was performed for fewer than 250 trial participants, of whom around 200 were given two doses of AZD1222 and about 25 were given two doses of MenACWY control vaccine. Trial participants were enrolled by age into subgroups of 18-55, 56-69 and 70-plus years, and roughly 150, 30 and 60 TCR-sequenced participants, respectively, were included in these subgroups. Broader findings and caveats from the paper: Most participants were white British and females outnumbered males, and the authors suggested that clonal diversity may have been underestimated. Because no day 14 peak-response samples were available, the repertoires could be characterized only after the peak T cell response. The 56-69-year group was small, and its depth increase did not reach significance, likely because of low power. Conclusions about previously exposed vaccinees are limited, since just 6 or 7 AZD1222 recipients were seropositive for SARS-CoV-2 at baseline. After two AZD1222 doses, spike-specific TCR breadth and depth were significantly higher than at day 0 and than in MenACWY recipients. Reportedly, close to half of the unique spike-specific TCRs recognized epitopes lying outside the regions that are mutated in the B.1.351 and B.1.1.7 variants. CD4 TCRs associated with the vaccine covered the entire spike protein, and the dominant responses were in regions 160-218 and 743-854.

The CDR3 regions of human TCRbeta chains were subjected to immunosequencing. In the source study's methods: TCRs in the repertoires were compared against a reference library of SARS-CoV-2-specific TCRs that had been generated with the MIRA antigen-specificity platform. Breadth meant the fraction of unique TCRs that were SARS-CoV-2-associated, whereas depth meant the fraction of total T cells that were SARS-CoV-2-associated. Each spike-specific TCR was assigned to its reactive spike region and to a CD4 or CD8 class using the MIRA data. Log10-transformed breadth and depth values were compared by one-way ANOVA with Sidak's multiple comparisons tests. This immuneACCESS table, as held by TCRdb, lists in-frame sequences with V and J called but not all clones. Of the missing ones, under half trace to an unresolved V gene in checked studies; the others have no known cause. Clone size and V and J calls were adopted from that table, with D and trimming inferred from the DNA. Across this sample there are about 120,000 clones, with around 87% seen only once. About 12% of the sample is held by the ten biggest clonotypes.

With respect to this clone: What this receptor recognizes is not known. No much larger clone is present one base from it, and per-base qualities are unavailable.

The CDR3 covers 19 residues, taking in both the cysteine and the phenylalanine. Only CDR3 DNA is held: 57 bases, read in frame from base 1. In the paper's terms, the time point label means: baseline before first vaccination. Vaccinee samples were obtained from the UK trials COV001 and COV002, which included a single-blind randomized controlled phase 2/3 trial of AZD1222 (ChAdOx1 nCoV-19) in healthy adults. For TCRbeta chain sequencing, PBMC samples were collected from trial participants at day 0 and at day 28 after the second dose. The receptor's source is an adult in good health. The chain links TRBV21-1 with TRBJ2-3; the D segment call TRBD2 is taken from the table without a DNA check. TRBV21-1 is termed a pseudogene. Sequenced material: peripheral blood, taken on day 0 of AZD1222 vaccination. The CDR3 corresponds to CASSKEGTSGSRDTDTQYF. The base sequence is TGTGCCAGCAGCAAAGAAGGGACTAGCGGGAGTAGGGACACAGATACGCAGTATTTT.